This TCR beta chain was identified during a study of blood T cell repertoires in COVID-19. In the study overall: The United States, Italy and Spain provided the acute and convalescent COVID-19 samples. Nucleic acid was either cDNA or gDNA, and it came from T cells, B-cell-depleted T cells, or PBMCs.

Germline V gene data show CDR1 as SQVTM and CDR2 as ANQGSEA. CDR3 length: 13 residues. Trimming removed 7 bases from V and 1 base from J, with 13 bases in between. In the original workflow: For nucleated cells, counts were estimated from reference gene primer amplification. Profiled with immunoSEQ multiplex PCR; TCRdb holds only in-frame clones, not every one. V, J and clone size are those of that table, while D and trimming were read from the DNA. Of 110,000 to 150,000 clones in the sample, approximately 84% are singletons; the top ten hold over 7.5%. Specimen: peripheral blood. The TCR sequence derives from a woman of 80 years or more in a cohort sampled during active or convalescent COVID-19. This chain links TRBV29-1 with TRBJ2-5, with D perhaps TRBD1 (6 bases). The CDR3 is CSAPLQGQETQYF. Written as DNA, the CDR3 is TGCAGCGCCCCACTACAGGGCCAAGAGACCCAGTACTTC. The entire variable domain, with the rest obtained from reference TRBV29-1 and TRBJ2-5, is as follows: SAVISQKPSRDICQRGTSLTIQCQVDSQVTMMFWYRQQPGQSLTLIATANQGSEATYESGFVIDKFPISRPNLTFSTLTVSNMSPEDSSIYLCSAPLQGQETQYFGPGTRLLVL.